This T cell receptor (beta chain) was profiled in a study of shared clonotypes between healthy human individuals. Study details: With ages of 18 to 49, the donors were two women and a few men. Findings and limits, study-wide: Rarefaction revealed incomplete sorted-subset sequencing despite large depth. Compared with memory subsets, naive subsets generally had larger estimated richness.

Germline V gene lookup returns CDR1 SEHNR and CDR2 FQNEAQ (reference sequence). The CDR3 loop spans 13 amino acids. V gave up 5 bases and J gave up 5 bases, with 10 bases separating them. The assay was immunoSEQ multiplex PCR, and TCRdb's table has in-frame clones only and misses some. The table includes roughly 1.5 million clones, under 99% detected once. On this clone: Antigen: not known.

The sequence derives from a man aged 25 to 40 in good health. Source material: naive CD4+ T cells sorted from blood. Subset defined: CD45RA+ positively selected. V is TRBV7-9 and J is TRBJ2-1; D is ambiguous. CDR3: CASSPRWNNEQFF. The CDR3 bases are TGTGCCAGCAGCCCCAGGTGGAACAATGAGCAGTTCTTC.